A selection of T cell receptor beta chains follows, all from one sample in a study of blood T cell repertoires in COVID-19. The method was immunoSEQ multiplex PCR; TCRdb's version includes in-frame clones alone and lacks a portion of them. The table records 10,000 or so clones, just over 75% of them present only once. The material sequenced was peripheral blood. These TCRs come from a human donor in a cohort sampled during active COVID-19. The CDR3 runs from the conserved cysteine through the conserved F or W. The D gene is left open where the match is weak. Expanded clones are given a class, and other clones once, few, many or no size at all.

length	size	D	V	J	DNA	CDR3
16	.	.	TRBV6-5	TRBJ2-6	TGTGCCAGCAGTTACTCGGGGGGCTCTGGGGCCAACGTCCTGACTTTC	CASSYSGGSGANVLTF
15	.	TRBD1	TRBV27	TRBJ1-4	TGTGCCAGCAGTACACAGGGGGCGGGGGGTGAAAAACTGTTTTTT	CASSTQGAGGEKLFF
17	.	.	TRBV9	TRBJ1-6	TGTGCCAGCAGCGACGGACCCCAGGGTTTGCATAATTCACCCCTCCACTTT	CASSDGPQGLHNSPLHF
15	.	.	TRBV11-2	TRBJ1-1	TGTGCCAGCAGCTTCTTACAGGGTGCGAGGGGTGAAGCTTTCTTT	CASSFLQGARGEAFF
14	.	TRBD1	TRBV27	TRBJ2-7	TGTGCCAGCAGCCTGACAGGGTTCTCCTACGAGCAGTACTTC	CASSLTGFSYEQYF
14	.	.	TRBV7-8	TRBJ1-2	TGTGCCAGCAGCTTAGCGACGGTCGCTAGCGGCTACACCTTC	CASSLATVASGYTF
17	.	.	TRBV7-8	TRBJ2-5	TGTGCCAGCAGCTTCAGTACCCACGGGGGAGGTGGGGAGACCCAGTACTTC	CASSFSTHGGGGETQYF
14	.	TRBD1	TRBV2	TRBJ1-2	TGTGCCAGCAGCCAAATACAGGGGGCAGATGGCTACACCTTC	CASSQIQGADGYTF
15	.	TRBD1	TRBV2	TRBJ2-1	TGTGCCAGCAGTGAAACCAGGTTACAGGGGAGTGAGCAGTTCTTC	CASSETRLQGSEQFF
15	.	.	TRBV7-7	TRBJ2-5	TGTGCCAGCAGCGCGGGACGGATGTACCAAGAGACCCAGTACTTC	CASSAGRMYQETQYF
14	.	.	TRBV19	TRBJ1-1	TGTGCCAGTAGTATCGTCGTAGGGGCAACTGAAGCTTTCTTT	CASSIVVGATEAFF
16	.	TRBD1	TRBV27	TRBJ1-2	TGTGCCAGCAGCCGAGGGGCAGGGGGAGGAAACTATGGCTACACCTTC	CASSRGAGGGNYGYTF
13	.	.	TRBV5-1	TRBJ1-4	TGCGCCAGCAGCTTCGAGGGCGGTGAAAAACTGTTTTTT	CASSFEGGEKLFF
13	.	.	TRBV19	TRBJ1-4	TGTGCCAGCCGAGCGGCCGATAATGAAAAACTGTTTTTT	CASRAADNEKLFF
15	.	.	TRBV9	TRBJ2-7	TGTGCCAGCAGCGTAGACCCGGGAGAGGAACGCGAGCAGTACTTC	CASSVDPGEEREQYF
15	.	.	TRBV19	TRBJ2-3	TGTGCCAGTAGTATAGCACTTGCTAGCACAGATACGCAGTATTTT	CASSIALASTDTQYF
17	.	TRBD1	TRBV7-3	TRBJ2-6	TGTGCCAGCAGCCAACAGGGGACCCGCTCTGGGGCCAACGTCCTGACTTTC	CASSQQGTRSGANVLTF
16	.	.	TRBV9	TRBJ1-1	TGTGCCAGCAGCGTAGGACACTCTCCACGAGGGACTGAAGCTTTCTTT	CASSVGHSPRGTEAFF
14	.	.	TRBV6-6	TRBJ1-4	TGTGCCAGCAGGGGGGGACTCCCTAATGAAAAACTGTTTTTT	CASRGGLPNEKLFF
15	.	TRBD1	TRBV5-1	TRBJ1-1	TGCGCCAGCAGCGGAGGGGGACAGGGTCTCACTGAAGCTTTCTTT	CASSGGGQGLTEAFF
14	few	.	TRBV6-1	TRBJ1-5	TGTGCCAGCAGTGAGGGGGCGGTCAATCAGCCCCAGCATTTT	CASSEGAVNQPQHF
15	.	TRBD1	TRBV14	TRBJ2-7	TGTGCCAGCAGCCTATTATGGACAGGATCCAACGAGCAGTACTTC	CASSLLWTGSNEQYF
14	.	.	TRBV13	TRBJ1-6	TGTGCCAGCAGCCCGACACAGTATAATTCACCCCTCCACTTT	CASSPTQYNSPLHF
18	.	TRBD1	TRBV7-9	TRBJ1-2	TGTGCCAGCACCCCCCTAGGACAGGGGAGAGGGGACCTGGATGGCTACACCTTC	CASTPLGQGRGDLDGYTF
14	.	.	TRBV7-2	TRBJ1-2	TGTGCCAGCAGCTCCGGGGGTAGGGGCTATGGCTACACCTTC	CASSSGGRGYGYTF
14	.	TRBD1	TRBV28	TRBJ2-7	TGTGCCAGCAGAACCGGGACAGCTACCTACGAGCAGTACTTC	CASRTGTATYEQYF
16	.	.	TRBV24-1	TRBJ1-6	TGTGCCACCAGTGATTGGGACAACTCCTATAATTCACCCCTCCACTTT	CATSDWDNSYNSPLHF
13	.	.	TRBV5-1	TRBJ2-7	TGCGCCAGCAGCTTGCAGGGTTCCTACGAGCAGTACTTC	CASSLQGSYEQYF
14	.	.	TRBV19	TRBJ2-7	TGTGCCAGTAGTCTTGGGCTTGGTGGCTACGAGCAGTACTTC	CASSLGLGGYEQYF
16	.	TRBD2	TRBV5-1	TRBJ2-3	TGCGCCAGCAGGTCTACTAGCGGGGGGAGACCGATGACGCAGTATTTT	CASRSTSGGRPMTQYF
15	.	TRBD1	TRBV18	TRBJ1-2	TGTGCCAGCTCACCACCGGGACAGGGGACCTATGGCTACACCTTC	CASSPPGQGTYGYTF
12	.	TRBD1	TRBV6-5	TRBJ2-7	TGTGCCAGCAGTCTCAGGGGGTACGAGCAGTACTTC	CASSLRGYEQYF
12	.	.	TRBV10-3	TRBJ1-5	TGTGCCATTGGACAGATAAATCAGCCCCAGCATTTT	CAIGQINQPQHF
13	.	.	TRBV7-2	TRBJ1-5	TGTGCCAGCAGCTTAGGGGGGGGTGGGCCCCAGCATTTT	CASSLGGGGPQHF
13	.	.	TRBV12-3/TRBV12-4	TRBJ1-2	TGTGCCAGCAGCCCGACAGGATTGGAAGGCTACACCTTC	CASSPTGLEGYTF
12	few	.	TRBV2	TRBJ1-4	TGTGCCAGCAGAGGACAGAATGAAAAACTGTTTTTT	CASRGQNEKLFF
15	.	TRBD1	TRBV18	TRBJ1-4	TGTGCCAGCTCACAGGCGACAGGGATTAATGAAAAACTGTTTTTT	CASSQATGINEKLFF
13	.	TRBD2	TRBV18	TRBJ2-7	TGTGCCAGCTCTCGCGGACTAGCAGGCGAGCAGTACTTC	CASSRGLAGEQYF
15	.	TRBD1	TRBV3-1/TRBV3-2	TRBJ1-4	TGTGCCAGCAGCCAAGGGGGACAGGTTATCGAAAAACTGTTTTTT	CASSQGGQVIEKLFF
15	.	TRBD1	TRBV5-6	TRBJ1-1	TGTGCCAGCAGCTGGGGACAGGGAAAGAACACTGAAGCTTTCTTT	CASSWGQGKNTEAFF
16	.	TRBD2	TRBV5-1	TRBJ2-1	TGCGCCAGCAGCTTGGCTTTGCTAGCGGGGGGCAATGAGCAGTTCTTC	CASSLALLAGGNEQFF
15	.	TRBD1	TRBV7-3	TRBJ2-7	TGTGCCAGCAGCTTATCCCCAGGGGGTAGATACGAGCAGTACTTC	CASSLSPGGRYEQYF
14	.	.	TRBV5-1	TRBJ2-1	TGCGCCAGCACCTCCAACACCGGCAGGAATGAGCAGTTCTTC	CASTSNTGRNEQFF
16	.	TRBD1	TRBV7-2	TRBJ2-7	TGTGCCAGCAGCTTAGCGCAGACAGGGGGAAGCTACGAGCAGTACTTC	CASSLAQTGGSYEQYF
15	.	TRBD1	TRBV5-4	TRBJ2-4	TGTGCCAGCAGCTCGAAACCGGACAGGGGACACATTCAGTACTTC	CASSSKPDRGHIQYF
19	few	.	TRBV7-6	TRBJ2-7	TGTGCCAGCAGCTTAGAGCCCCCCCCTTTCGGGACTGACTCCTACGAGCAGTACTTC	CASSLEPPPFGTDSYEQYF
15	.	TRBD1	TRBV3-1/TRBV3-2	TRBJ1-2	TGTGCCAGCAGCCAAGCCGGAACAGGGGTAGGCGGCTACACCTTC	CASSQAGTGVGGYTF
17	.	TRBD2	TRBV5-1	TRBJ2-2	TGCGCCAGCAGAAGTGTAGCGGGGGCTACGAACACCGGGGAGCTGTTTTTT	CASRSVAGATNTGELFF
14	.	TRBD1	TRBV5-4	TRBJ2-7	TGTGCCAGCAGCTTGGGGGGACAGGGGGCCGAGCAGTACTTC	CASSLGGQGAEQYF
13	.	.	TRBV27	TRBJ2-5	TGTGCCAGCAGTCCCAGGCGAGAAGAGACCCAGTACTTC	CASSPRREETQYF
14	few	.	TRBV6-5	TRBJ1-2	TGTGCCAGCAGCCGGACTAAGGCCAACTCGGGCTACACCTTC	CASSRTKANSGYTF
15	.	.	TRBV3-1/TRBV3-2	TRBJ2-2	TGTGCCAGCATGCGTCAGGGGGGCACCACCGGGGAGCTGTTTTTT	CASMRQGGTTGELFF
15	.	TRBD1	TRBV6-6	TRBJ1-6	TGTGCCGGCGGCGGGACAGGGGGCTATAATTCACCCCTCCACTTT	CAGGGTGGYNSPLHF